Listed below are T cell receptor beta chains from one sample, sequenced in a study of blood T cell repertoires in COVID-19. Only in-frame clones appear in the TCRdb table, and some are missing; sequencing was by immunoSEQ multiplex PCR. The profile shows hundreds of thousands of clones, approximately 86% of them singletons. The sample was peripheral blood. Receptors originate from an older woman who had recovered from COVID-19. Each CDR3 is given with its conserved first and last residue. The D gene is left open where the match is weak. Where a row states a size, it is once, few, many or the class of an expanded clone; other rows omit it.

TRBJ2-1 | NA | TRBD2 | 19 | TRBV7-9 | CASSSPLAGGRLSYNEQFF | TGTGCCAGCAGTTCACCCCTAGCGGGGGGCCGACTCTCCTACAATGAGCAGTTCTTC
TRBJ1-1 | NA | NA | 15 | TRBV7-7 | CASSPYAVENTEAFF | TGTGCTAGCAGCCCCTATGCCGTCGAGAACACTGAAGCTTTCTTT
TRBJ2-1 | NA | NA | 15 | TRBV11-1 | CASSPQPSSYNEQFF | TGTGCCAGCAGCCCACAGCCAAGCTCCTACAATGAGCAGTTCTTC
TRBJ2-3 | NA | TRBD1 | 20 | TRBV6-4 | CASSDSYGTGNETSTDTQYF | TGTGCCAGCAGTGACTCGTACGGGACAGGGAATGAAACTAGCACAGATACGCAGTATTTT
TRBJ1-2 | NA | TRBD1 | 14 | TRBV9 | CASSPVGTGTGYTF | TGTGCCAGCAGCCCAGTTGGGACAGGGACTGGCTACACCTTC
TRBJ1-6 | NA | NA | 14 | TRBV6-5 | CASIQAGGYSPLHF | TGTGCCAGCATACAAGCGGGGGGGTATTCACCCCTCCACTTT
TRBJ1-1 | NA | NA | 14 | TRBV6-5 | CASTKGDYNTEAFF | TGTGCCAGCACCAAGGGAGATTACAACACTGAAGCTTTCTTT
TRBJ1-6 | NA | NA | 16 | TRBV7-2 | CASSLGGAGWNSPLHF | TGTGCCAGCAGCTTAGGTGGGGCAGGGTGGAATTCACCCCTCCACTTT
TRBJ1-3 | NA | NA | 14 | TRBV4-2 | CASSYRTGGNTIYF | TGTGCCAGCAGCTACCGGACGGGAGGAAACACCATATATTTT
TRBJ2-2 | NA | TRBD2 | 17 | TRBV27 | CASSPERGGRGTGELFF | TGTGCCAGCAGTCCCGAGCGGGGGGGCCGGGGCACCGGGGAGCTGTTTTTT
TRBJ2-7 | NA | TRBD2 | 15 | TRBV3-1/TRBV3-2 | CASSQFPGLGTPQYF | TGTGCCAGCAGCCAATTTCCGGGACTAGGAACTCCGCAGTACTTC
TRBJ1-6 | NA | NA | 17 | TRBV9 | CASSVARLTTANSPLHF | TGTGCCAGCAGCGTAGCCCGTTTGACGACAGCTAATTCACCCCTCCACTTT
TRBJ1-1 | NA | TRBD1 | 17 | TRBV6-2/TRBV6-3 | CASSHRGRGPSSVEAFF | TGTGCCAGCAGCCACCGAGGCAGGGGGCCTTCCTCGGTTGAAGCTTTCTTT
TRBJ1-5 | NA | TRBD1 | 14 | TRBV10-3 | CAISGQGDGQPQHF | TGTGCCATCAGTGGACAGGGGGACGGTCAGCCCCAGCATTTT
TRBJ1-5 | NA | TRBD1 | 16 | TRBV25-1 | CASSHRQGASNQPQHF | TGTGCCAGCAGTCACCGACAGGGGGCAAGCAATCAGCCCCAGCATTTT
TRBJ1-4 | NA | NA | 11 | TRBV6-5 | CLARANEKLFF | TGCCTAGCCCGGGCTAATGAAAAACTGTTTTTT
TRBJ2-7 | NA | TRBD1 | 14 | TRBV27 | CASSRRDRFYEQYF | TGTGCCAGCAGTCGAAGGGACAGGTTTTACGAGCAGTACTTC
TRBJ1-5 | NA | TRBD1 | 15 | TRBV15 | CATQPDRVSNQPQHF | TGTGCCACGCAACCTGACAGGGTGAGCAATCAGCCCCAGCATTTT
TRBJ1-1 | NA | NA | 12 | TRBV5-1 | CASSWEGWEAFF | TGCGCCAGCAGCTGGGAGGGGTGGGAAGCTTTCTTT
TRBJ1-5 | NA | NA | 13 | TRBV9 | CASSVAGDQPQHF | TGTGCCAGCAGCGTAGCAGGGGACCAGCCCCAGCATTTT
TRBJ2-5 | NA | NA | 12 | TRBV18 | CASSPTEETQYF | TGTGCCAGCTCACCGACAGAAGAGACCCAGTACTTC
TRBJ1-5 | few | TRBD1 | 13 | TRBV6-6 | CASQGALGQPQHF | TGTGCCAGTCAGGGGGCGCTTGGGCAGCCCCAGCATTTT
TRBJ1-3 | NA | TRBD1 | 14 | TRBV4-1 | CASRDRDGGNTIYF | TGCGCCAGCCGGGACAGGGACGGTGGAAACACCATATATTTT
TRBJ2-3 | NA | TRBD1 | 15 | TRBV19 | CASSSGRGRADTQYF | TGTGCCAGTAGTAGCGGCAGGGGGCGCGCAGATACGCAGTATTTT
TRBJ2-1 | NA | NA | 16 | TRBV4-1 | CASSQDNSRSYNEQFF | TGCGCCAGCAGCCAAGATAATAGTCGCTCCTACAATGAGCAGTTCTTC
TRBJ2-3 | NA | TRBD2 | 16 | TRBV9 | CASSAVERGEPDTQYF | TGTGCCAGCAGCGCCGTAGAGCGGGGGGAACCAGATACGCAGTATTTT
TRBJ1-5 | few | NA | 15 | TRBV6-1 | CASSEVGGGNQPQHF | TGTGCCAGCAGTGAAGTCGGGGGAGGCAATCAGCCCCAGCATTTT
TRBJ2-3 | NA | TRBD2 | 19 | TRBV7-2 | CASSSRGLAGASSTDTQYF | TGTGCCAGCAGCTCCCGCGGACTAGCGGGGGCCTCTAGCACAGATACGCAGTATTTT
TRBJ2-1 | NA | NA | 16 | TRBV7-2 | CASSLAGRPTYNEQFF | TGTGCCAGCAGCTTAGCGGGCCGCCCTACCTACAATGAGCAGTTCTTC
TRBJ2-3 | NA | NA | 15 | TRBV6-2/TRBV6-3 | CASSFLRGVTDTQYF | TGTGCCAGCAGTTTCCTCAGGGGCGTCACAGATACGCAGTATTTT
TRBJ1-2 | NA | TRBD1 | 14 | TRBV10-2 | CASRGTGTNYGYTF | TGCGCCAGCAGGGGGACAGGAACGAACTATGGCTACACCTTC
TRBJ1-4 | NA | TRBD1 | 15 | TRBV7-2 | CASSLDRGSNEKLFF | TGTGCCAGCAGCCTGGACAGGGGCTCAAATGAAAAACTGTTTTTT
TRBJ1-2 | NA | NA | 13 | TRBV29-1 | CSVELGAKIGYTF | TGCAGCGTTGAACTGGGGGCGAAGATAGGCTACACCTTC
TRBJ2-2 | NA | NA | 15 | TRBV2 | CASSELAGMTGELFF | TGTGCCAGCAGTGAGTTGGCAGGGATGACCGGGGAGCTGTTTTTT
TRBJ1-5 | once | NA | 16 | TRBV15 | CATSRDWAGSNQPQHF | TGTGCCACCAGCAGAGATTGGGCAGGTAGCAATCAGCCCCAGCATTTT
TRBJ2-6 | NA | NA | 15 | TRBV28 | CASTATSSGANVLTF | TGTGCCAGCACCGCTACGAGTTCTGGGGCCAACGTCCTGACTTTC
TRBJ2-2 | NA | NA | 14 | TRBV3-1/TRBV3-2 | CASSQQTGSGELFF | TGTGCCAGCAGCCAACAAACAGGGTCCGGGGAGCTGTTTTTT
TRBJ1-6 | many | TRBD1 | 13 | TRBV27 | CASAGQPYSPLHF | TGTGCCAGCGCGGGACAGCCCTATTCACCCCTCCACTTT
TRBJ2-7 | NA | NA | 14 | TRBV4-1 | CASSHQVVSYEQYF | TGCGCCAGCAGCCACCAGGTTGTCTCCTACGAGCAGTACTTC
TRBJ1-1 | NA | TRBD1 | 13 | TRBV12-3/TRBV12-4 | CASSRQGGTEAFF | TGTGCCAGCAGTCGACAGGGGGGAACTGAAGCTTTCTTT
TRBJ2-6 | NA | TRBD1 | 15 | TRBV7-6 | CASSSGQAGANVLTF | TGTGCCAGCAGCTCTGGACAGGCTGGGGCCAACGTCCTGACTTTC
TRBJ2-6 | NA | NA | 17 | TRBV9 | CASSVAAGGSGANVLTF | TGTGCCAGCAGCGTAGCGGCCGGGGGCTCTGGGGCCAACGTCCTGACTTTC
TRBJ2-3 | NA | TRBD2 | 14 | TRBV7-3 | CASSRGGATDTQYF | TGTGCCAGCAGTCGCGGGGGGGCCACAGATACGCAGTATTTT
TRBJ1-5 | NA | NA | 18 | TRBV7-5 | CARSLVPGQPKVGQPQHF | TGTGCCAGAAGCTTAGTCCCCGGACAGCCAAAGGTCGGTCAGCCCCAGCATTTT
TRBJ1-1 | NA | NA | 19 | TRBV19 | CASSINEIGHRRENTEAFF | TGTGCCAGTAGTATTAATGAAATAGGTCACCGCCGGGAGAACACTGAAGCTTTCTTT
TRBJ1-2 | NA | NA | 13 | TRBV6-5 | CASYGQTIYGYTF | TGTGCCAGCTACGGACAGACTATCTATGGCTACACCTTC
TRBJ1-3 | NA | NA | 13 | TRBV28 | CASSGGFRNTIYF | TGTGCCAGCAGTGGGGGGTTCCGAAACACCATATATTTT
TRBJ1-5 | NA | NA | 15 | TRBV11-2 | CASSLVGHQAQPQHF | TGTGCCAGCAGCTTAGTCGGACATCAGGCTCAGCCCCAGCATTTT
TRBJ2-2 | few | TRBD2 | 18 | TRBV28 | CASSFPWGAGDNTGELFF | TGTGCCAGCAGTTTTCCGTGGGGAGCGGGGGATAACACCGGGGAGCTGTTTTTT
TRBJ2-3 | NA | TRBD2 | 15 | TRBV11-3 | CASSWGLAGTDTQYF | TGTGCCAGCAGCTGGGGACTAGCGGGCACAGATACGCAGTATTTT
TRBJ1-5 | NA | NA | 13 | TRBV27 | CASNRLSNQPQHF | TGTGCCAGCAATCGACTAAGCAATCAGCCCCAGCATTTT
TRBJ1-5 | NA | NA | 14 | TRBV15 | CATSGGGTRVAQHF | TGTGCCACCAGCGGGGGGGGGACTAGAGTAGCCCAGCATTTT
TRBJ2-7 | NA | TRBD1 | 11 | TRBV5-1 | CASSGTDEQYF | TGCGCCAGCAGCGGGACAGACGAGCAGTACTTC
TRBJ2-5 | NA | NA | 14 | TRBV10-3 | CAIRGSREEETQYF | TGTGCCATCAGGGGGAGCAGGGAGGAGGAGACCCAGTACTTC
TRBJ1-6 | NA | NA | 13 | TRBV11-3 | CASSNGAGSPLHF | TGTGCCAGCAGCAACGGAGCTGGTTCACCCCTCCACTTT
TRBJ2-2 | NA | NA | 17 | TRBV19 | CATHVVRQRLRPGELFF | TGTGCCACCCACGTTGTGAGACAGCGCCTAAGGCCCGGGGAGCTGTTTTTT
TRBJ2-5 | NA | TRBD1 | 20 | TRBV4-1 | CASSQVLRLSTGAVQETQYF | TGCGCCAGCAGCCAAGTATTGCGCTTGTCGACAGGGGCCGTCCAAGAGACCCAGTACTTC
TRBJ2-1 | once | TRBD1 | 18 | TRBV19 | CASRETGKPFGSYNEQFF | TGTGCCAGTAGGGAGACAGGGAAGCCTTTTGGCTCCTACAATGAGCAGTTCTTC
TRBJ2-1 | NA | TRBD2 | 18 | TRBV4-2 | CASSLGSAAGGQWNEQFF | TGTGCCAGCAGCCTTGGGTCGGCCGCGGGGGGGCAGTGGAATGAGCAGTTCTTC
TRBJ1-2 | NA | NA | 13 | TRBV7-6 | CASSLQQNYGYTF | TGTGCCAGCAGCTTACAACAGAACTATGGCTACACCTTC